Listed below are T cell receptor beta chains from one sample, sequenced in a study of yellow fever vaccine responses in identical twins. One entry per CDR3 protein, called by TCRdb with MiXCR from the RT-PCR reads. Among about 2,400 distinct CDR3 sequences, over 65% were seen once, and the ten largest hold over 5%. The sequenced sample was T cells from blood (PBMCs), unsorted or a sorted subset (not recorded which), obtained before or after yellow fever vaccination (not recorded which). All receptors come from a woman aged 18-29 years who received the yellow fever vaccine. Both conserved end residues are part of each CDR3. The D gene is left open where the match is weak. Expanded clones get a size class; other rows say once, few or many, or leave the size out.

V gene	D gene	clone size	J gene	CDR3 DNA	CDR3 protein
TRBV7-6	-	-	TRBJ2-1	TGTGCCAGCAGCCCGGGGTCCAATGAGCAGTTCTTC	CASSPGSNEQFF
TRBV7-9	-	-	TRBJ1-3	TGTGCCAGCAGCCTATACCCGGGGGAAAACACCATATATTTT	CASSLYPGENTIYF
TRBV15	-	-	TRBJ2-1	TGTGCCACCAGCAGACCCACAGATTACAATGAGCAGTTCTTC	CATSRPTDYNEQFF
TRBV7-9	-	-	TRBJ1-1	TGTGCCAGCAGCCTTCTCACTGAAGCTTTCTTT	CASSLLTEAFF
TRBV28	-	-	TRBJ2-7	TGTGCCAGCAGCGTCGCTCCCGTTCACGAGCAGTACTTC	CASSVAPVHEQYF
TRBV15	-	-	TRBJ1-1	TGTGCCACCAGCAGGACAGGGAACACTGAAGCTTTCTTT	CATSRTGNTEAFF
TRBV19	-	-	TRBJ1-4	TGTGCCAGTAGTATACGGAAAGCAACTAATGAAAAACTGTTTTTT	CASSIRKATNEKLFF
TRBV29-1	TRBD1	-	TRBJ2-5	TGCAGCGTTCCCTCTCGACAGGGGATCGAGGAGACCCAGTACTTC	CSVPSRQGIEETQYF
TRBV20-1	TRBD2	few	TRBJ2-3	TGCAGTGCTCGGGGGACTAGCGGGGAGGGTCACACAGATACGCAGTATTTT	CSARGTSGEGHTDTQYF
TRBV24-1	TRBD2	-	TRBJ2-1	TGTGCCACCAGTGATCCCGGGACTAGCTCGAATGAGCAGTTCTTC	CATSDPGTSSNEQFF
TRBV10-3	TRBD1	-	TRBJ1-2	TGTGCCATCAGTGAGTCGACAGGGGGTGGTGGCTACACCTTC	CAISESTGGGGYTF
TRBV2	TRBD1	few	TRBJ1-2	TGTGCCAGCAGTGGGACAGGAGCTTCCTATGGCTACACCTTC	CASSGTGASYGYTF
TRBV13	TRBD1	-	TRBJ2-1	TGTGCCAGCAGCTGGGACAGCTTCAATGAGCAGTTCTTC	CASSWDSFNEQFF